This passage covers 19 T cell receptor beta chains from one sample sequenced in a study of tumor-infiltrating lymphocytes in primary liver carcinoma (dated by TCRdb to about 2017). TCRdb shows the sequencer as Illumina HiSeq 2500. A constant-region primer and ProtoScript II reverse transcriptase were used to reverse-transcribe TCRbeta-specific cDNA from 500 ng total RNA. TCRbeta libraries were built with three nested multiplex PCR rounds, a slightly modified ARM-PCR procedure. The first two PCR rounds used multiplex TRBV1-TRBV30 forward primers with a Cbeta reverse primer, each for approximately 10 cycles. TCRdb reworked the public reads: Q25 trimming with fastp, MiXCR clone assembly, productive beta chains retained. One record per CDR3 amino acid sequence lists the most common genes and DNA. The sample table holds about 180,000 distinct CDR3 sequences, of which 50% to 75% were seen once. 72% of the sample is taken by the ten largest.

Blood RNA was extracted from unsorted whole blood with TRIzol reagent; germline DNA came from the DNeasy Blood & Tissue kit. Sequencing was carried out using peripheral blood. The receptors shown here come from a man aged 35 to 55 with primary liver carcinoma and hepatitis B virus infection.

As for this clonotype: At one end the junction does not follow the germline gene, possibly because of a read error. The chain combines TRBV6-5 with TRBJ2-7; maybe TRBD1 (6 bases). This CDR3 is built from 13 residues. Germline lookup yields CDR1 MNHEY and CDR2 SVGAGI. The DNA of the CDR3 is TGTGTCAGCAGTTACGAGGACAGCTACGAGCAGTACTTC. Translating gives CVSSYEDSYEQYF.

To note about this clonotype: A read error may explain this, as a much larger clone is one base away. The CDR3 DNA reads as TGTGCCAGCAGCTTAGATCCGGTTTTACGCCTAGCGGTATCCTACAATGAGCAGTTCTTC. Translating gives CASSLDPVLRLAVSYNEQFF. The chain joins TRBV11-2 to TRBJ2-1, with TRBD2 matching 7 bases. Trimming cost V 0 bases and J 1 base; bases outside gene matches: 15. Germline CDR1 and CDR2: SGHAT and FQNNGV. The CDR3 consists of 20 residues.

This clonotype was counted between two and nine times. The chain has TRBV6-1 and TRBJ2-5; D uncertain. Trimming took off 0 bases at V and 2 bases at J, with 4 bases between the two ends. CDR1 and CDR2 (germline): MNHNS, SASEGT. There are 13 residues in the CDR3. CDR3 amino acids: CASSEATQETQYF. In nucleotides, the CDR3 is TGTGCCAGCAGTGAAGCCACGCAAGAGACCCAGTACTTC.

The chain employs TRBV6-1 and TRBJ1-2; D is undetermined. Per the germline V gene, CDR1 is MNHNS and CDR2 is SASEGT. V gave up 10 bases and J gave up 0 bases, with 12 bases separating them. The CDR3 sequence is 13 residues long. CDR3 sequence: CATRIVSNYGYTF. As DNA, the CDR3 is TGTGCCACCCGGATTGTTTCTAACTATGGCTACACCTTC.

To note about this clonotype: One junction end does not reproduce the germline sequence, and a read error may be involved. The J gene is TRBJ1-1, the V gene TRBV28; 10 bases line up with TRBD1. This CDR3 has 15 residues. Germline V CDR1 and CDR2: MDHEN, SYDVKM. The CDR3 bases are TGTGCCAGCCCTCCCGGGACAGGGGTGAACACTGAAGTTTTCTTT. Translation gives CASPPGTGVNTEVFF.

This clonotype was seen at least ten times. The J gene is TRBJ1-4, the V gene TRBV11-2, with 9 bases aligning to TRBD1. The junction had 9 bases not matched to a gene; V was cut back by 5 bases and J by 8 bases. This CDR3 has 15 amino acids. Germline V lookup: CDR1 SGHAT, CDR2 FQNNGV. CDR3: CASSDLDRGYEKLFF. The CDR3 region has the DNA TGTGCCAGCAGCGACCTGGACAGGGGTTACGAAAAACTGTTTTTT.

This chain connects TRBV12-3 or TRBV12-4 to TRBJ1-2; no firm D call. Trimming removed 4 bases at V and 6 bases at J, with 15 bases between. This CDR3 has 14 amino acids. Here the CDR3 DNA reads TGTGCCAGCAGTTCGACGGGGAGCTTGAATGGCTACACCTTC. It is translated as CASSSTGSLNGYTF.

Notes on this clonotype: No conserved phenylalanine or tryptophan ends this CDR3, so it is likely a read error. The chain recombines TRBV11-2 with TRBJ2-1, with D hard to call. The CDR3 is 13 amino acids. Germline CDR1 is SGHAT and CDR2 is FQNNGV. V lost 2 bases and J 3 bases, leaving 5 bases between the germline ends. CDR3 sequence reads: CASSLTHYNEQFL. CDR3 sequence (DNA): TGTGCCAGCAGCTTAACACACTACAATGAGCAGTTCCTC.

On this clonotype itself: A much larger clone differs by one base, so this may be a read error. This chain links TRBV6-6 with TRBJ2-1; TRBD2 matches 7 bases. Per germline, CDR1 MNHNY and CDR2 SVGAGI (reference sequence). Germline trimming cut 6 bases from V and 8 bases from J; bases unmatched to any gene: 13. The CDR3 has 15 residues. This chain's CDR3 is CASRRLVGGPHEQFF. As DNA, the CDR3 is TGTGCCAGCAGGAGACTAGTGGGAGGGCCACATGAGCAGTTCTTC.

The V call is TRBV6-6, the J call TRBJ2-2; 11 bases are shared with TRBD2. Germline CDR1 reads MNHNY; CDR2 reads SVGAGI (reference sequence). Trimming took 1 base from V and 8 from J; bases not matched to a gene: 9. The CDR3 length is 17 residues. The CDR3 spells CASSYLGTSGVGGELFF. The CDR3 DNA reads as TGTGCCAGCAGTTACTTGGGGACTAGCGGAGTGGGGGGGGAGCTGTTTTTT.

This clonotype has only one observation. At one of its ends the junction is not consistent with the germline gene, which may arise from a read error. This chain connects TRBV11-2 to TRBJ2-7; D unresolved. CDR1 SGHAT and CDR2 FQNNGV come from the germline V gene. The CDR3 is 14 residues long. The CDR3 nucleotides are TGTGCCAGCAGCCTAGGAGAGATGGCCTACGGGCAGTACTTC. Translation gives CASSLGEMAYGQYF.

The gene calls are TRBV28 and TRBJ2-7; unclear D gene. The CDR3 is 14 residues long. The germline gives CDR1 MDHEN, CDR2 SYDVKM. V lost 3 bases and J 0 bases, leaving 9 bases between the germline ends. Here the CDR3 DNA reads TGTGCCAGCAGTTTTCGGCGGTACTCCTACGAGCAGTACTTC. Amino acids: CASSFRRYSYEQYF. Full variable domain (outside the CDR3, taken from reference TRBV28 and TRBJ2-7): DVKVTQSSRYLVKRTGEKVFLECVQDMDHENMFWYRQDPGLGLRLIYFSYDVKMKEKGDIPEGYSVSREKKERFSLILESASTNQTSMYLCASSFRRYSYEQYFGPGTRLTVT.

This chain links TRBV7-2 with TRBJ1-1; D gene ambiguous. The CDR3 spans 13 residues. V was pared by 2 bases and J by 1 base, with 5 bases between. Looked up from germline, CDR1 is SGHTA and CDR2 is FQGNSA. The CDR3 sequence: CASSLLRNTEAFF. CDR3 nucleotide sequence: TGTGCCAGCAGCTTACTCCGGAACACTGAAGCTTTCTTT.

The V call is TRBV7-3, the J call TRBJ2-1; TRBD1 matches 7 bases. The CDR3 is 15 amino acids. The trim removed 3 bases at V and 7 bases at J, leaving 9 bases unmatched. Germline assignment: CDR1 SGHTA and CDR2 FQGTGA. The CDR3 nucleotides read TGTGCCAGCAGCTTGGCCGGACAGGCGCAAAATGAGCAGTTCTTC. It encodes CASSLAGQAQNEQFF.

This clonotype came up a few times. The V and J genes are TRBV29-1 and TRBJ2-2, with D unresolved. Germline CDR1 SQVTM, CDR2 ANQGSEA. The V end was cut by 4 bases, the J end by 7 bases, with 7 bases between. The CDR3 spans 11 residues. Written as DNA, the CDR3 is TGCAGCGTTGCGGAAGTCGGGGAGCTGTTTTTT. It codes for CSVAEVGELFF.

The chain recombines TRBV10-3 with TRBJ2-2, with D uncertain. Germline V gives CDR1 ENHRY, CDR2 SYGVKD. The length of the CDR3 is 16 residues. V shed 0 bases and J shed 2 bases, with 10 bases lying between them. The CDR3 nucleotides read TGTGCCATCAGTGAGTCCGGGCGGCAAAACACCGGGGAGCTGTTTTTT. Translating gives CAISESGRQNTGELFF.

In regard to this clonotype: This sequence may be a read error, since a much larger clone differs from it by one base. This chain connects TRBV11-2 to TRBJ2-7; D is perhaps TRBD2 (6 bases). Trimming left V 9 bases short and J 4 bases short, with 13 bases between. CDR1 SGHAT and CDR2 FQNNGV come from the germline V gene. There are 12 residues in the CDR3. CDR3 protein: CARSRDFYEQYF. CDR3 DNA: TGTGCCAGGAGCCGGGACTTTTACGAGCAGTACTTC.

V and J are TRBV6-2 or TRBV6-3 and TRBJ2-3; D might be TRBD1 (6 bases). There are 15 residues in the CDR3. The germline CDR1 and CDR2 sequences are MNHEY and SVGEGT. Trimming cost V 3 bases and J 2 bases, with 12 bases left between them. CDR3 sequence (DNA): TGTGCCAGCAGTTATTGGGACACCTACACAGATACGCAGTATTTT. It encodes CASSYWDTYTDTQYF.

About this clonotype: Relative to the germline gene, one junction end is altered; a read error may explain this. The V call is TRBV6-5, the J call TRBJ1-2, with a tentative D call TRBD1 (6 bases). Germline lookup yields CDR1 MNHEY and CDR2 SVGAGI. The CDR3 consists of 15 residues. The CDR3 nucleotides are TGTGCCAGCAGTCGAACAGGGAATGGCGACTATGACTACACCTTC. Translation: CASSRTGNGDYDYTF.